The T cell receptor (beta chain) described here comes from a study of T-cell memory formation after mild COVID-19. Notes on the study in general: Memory sampled before infection contained some responding clones, suggesting cross-reactive memory joined. A second wave of clones peaked on day 37, and their SARS-CoV-2 specificity went unconfirmed.

Constant-segment primers were used for 5'RACE, and the resulting TCR alpha and TCR beta cDNA libraries carried sample barcodes and UMIs. TCRdb re-derived calls from the 5' RACE reads in MiXCR, one entry per CDR3 protein. The sample includes approximately 7,400 distinct CDR3 sequences, about three fifths of them seen just once. Note on this clonotype: Antigen: not known.

V was pared by 7 bases and J by 4 bases, with 13 bases between. CDR1 SGHVS and CDR2 FQNEAQ come from the germline V gene. The CDR3 has 13 residues. The material sequenced was PBMCs or a T cell subset sorted from them (not recorded which). The rearrangement joins TRBV7-8 to TRBJ2-5; D might be TRBD1 (6 bases). The TCR comes from an adult who had mild COVID-19 (a few samples of this study predate the infection). Cell type and time point are not known. The CDR3 loop reads CASTKPRGETQYF. The CDR3 DNA reads as TGTGCCAGCACCAAACCCAGGGGAGAGACCCAGTACTTC.